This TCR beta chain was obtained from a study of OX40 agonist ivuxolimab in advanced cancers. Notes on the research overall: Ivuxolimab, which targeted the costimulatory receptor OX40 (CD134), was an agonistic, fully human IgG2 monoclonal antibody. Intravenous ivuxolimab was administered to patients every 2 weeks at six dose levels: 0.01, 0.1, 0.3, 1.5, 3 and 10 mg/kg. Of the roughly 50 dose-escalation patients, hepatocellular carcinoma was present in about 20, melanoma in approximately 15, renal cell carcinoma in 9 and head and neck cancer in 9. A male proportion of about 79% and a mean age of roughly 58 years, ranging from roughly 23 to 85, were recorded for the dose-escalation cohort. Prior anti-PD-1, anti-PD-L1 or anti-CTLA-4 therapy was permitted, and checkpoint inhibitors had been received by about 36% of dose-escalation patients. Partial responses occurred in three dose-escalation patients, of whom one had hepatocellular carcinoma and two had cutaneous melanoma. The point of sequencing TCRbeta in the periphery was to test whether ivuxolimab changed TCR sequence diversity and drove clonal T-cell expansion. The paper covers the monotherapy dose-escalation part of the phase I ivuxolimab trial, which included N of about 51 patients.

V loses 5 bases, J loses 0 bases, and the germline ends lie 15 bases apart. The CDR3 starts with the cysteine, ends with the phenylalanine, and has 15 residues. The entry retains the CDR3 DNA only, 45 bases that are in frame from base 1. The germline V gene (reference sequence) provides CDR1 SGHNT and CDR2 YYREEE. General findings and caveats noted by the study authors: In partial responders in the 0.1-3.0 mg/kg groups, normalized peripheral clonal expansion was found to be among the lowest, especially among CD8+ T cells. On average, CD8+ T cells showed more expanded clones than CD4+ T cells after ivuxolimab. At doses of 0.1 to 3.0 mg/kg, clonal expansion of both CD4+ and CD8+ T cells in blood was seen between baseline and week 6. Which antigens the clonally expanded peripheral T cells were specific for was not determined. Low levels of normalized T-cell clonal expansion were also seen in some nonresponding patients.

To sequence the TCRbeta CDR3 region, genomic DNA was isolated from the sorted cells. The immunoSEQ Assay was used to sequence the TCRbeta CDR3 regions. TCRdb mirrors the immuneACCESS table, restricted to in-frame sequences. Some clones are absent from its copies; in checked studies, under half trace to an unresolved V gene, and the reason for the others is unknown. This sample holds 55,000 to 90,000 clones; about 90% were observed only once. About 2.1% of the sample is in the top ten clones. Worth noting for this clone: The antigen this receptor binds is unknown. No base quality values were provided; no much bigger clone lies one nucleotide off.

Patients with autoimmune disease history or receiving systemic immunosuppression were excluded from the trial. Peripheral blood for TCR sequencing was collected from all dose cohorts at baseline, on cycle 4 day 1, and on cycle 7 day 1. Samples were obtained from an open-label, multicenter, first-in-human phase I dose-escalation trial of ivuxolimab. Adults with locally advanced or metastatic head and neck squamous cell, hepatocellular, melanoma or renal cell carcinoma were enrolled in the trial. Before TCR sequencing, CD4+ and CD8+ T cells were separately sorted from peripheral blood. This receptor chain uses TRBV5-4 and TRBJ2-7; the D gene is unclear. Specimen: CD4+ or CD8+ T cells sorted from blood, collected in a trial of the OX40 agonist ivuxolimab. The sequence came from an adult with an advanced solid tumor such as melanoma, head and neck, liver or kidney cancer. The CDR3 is CASRPDVGFSYEQYF. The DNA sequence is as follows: TGTGCCAGCAGGCCCGACGTAGGATTCTCCTACGAGCAGTACTTC.